A selection of T cell receptor beta chains follows, all from one sample in a study of T cells in Graves' hyperthyroidism and ophthalmopathy. TCRdb used MiXCR to reprocess the multiplex PCR reads, holding one entry per CDR3 protein. The repertoire holds a few hundred thousand distinct CDR3 sequences, with more than 15% as singletons. Sequenced material: blood. The receptors shown here come from a woman in her thirties or forties with Graves' ophthalmopathy. The CDR3 runs from the conserved cysteine through the conserved F or W. D genes are given only for firm matches. A clone size is listed for some rows: how often the clone was seen (once, few, many), or a class if it is expanded.

V gene: TRBV4-2
D gene: NA
clone size: NA
J gene: TRBJ2-2
CDR3 length: 16
CDR3 DNA: TGTGCCAGCAGCCAAGCCCTCCGACTGAGCACCGGGGAGCTGTTTTTT
CDR3 protein: CASSQALRLSTGELFF

V gene: TRBV28
D gene: NA
clone size: NA
J gene: TRBJ1-5
CDR3 length: 18
CDR3 DNA: TGTGCCACCTATCCCTCGGGACACTCGCCCTATAGCAATCAGCCCCAGCATTTT
CDR3 protein: CATYPSGHSPYSNQPQHF

V gene: TRBV6-1
D gene: NA
clone size: many
J gene: TRBJ1-1
CDR3 length: 16
CDR3 DNA: TGTGCCAGCATATATGGGAGGGGGATCATGAACACTGAAGCTTTCTTT
CDR3 protein: CASIYGRGIMNTEAFF

V gene: TRBV3-1
D gene: NA
clone size: NA
J gene: TRBJ2-7
CDR3 length: 16
CDR3 DNA: TGTGCCAGCAGCCAAGAACCGGGACGGTGGGGATCCGAGCAGTACTTC
CDR3 protein: CASSQEPGRWGSEQYF

V gene: TRBV5-4
D gene: NA
clone size: NA
J gene: TRBJ1-4
CDR3 length: 15
CDR3 DNA: TGTGCCAGCAGACACATGACAGACACTAATGAAAAACTGTTTTTT
CDR3 protein: CASRHMTDTNEKLFF

V gene: TRBV6-1
D gene: NA
clone size: many
J gene: TRBJ1-5
CDR3 length: 15
CDR3 DNA: TGTGCCAGCAGTAAGGACAGAAGTAGCAATCAGCCCCAGCATTTT
CDR3 protein: CASSKDRSSNQPQHF

V gene: TRBV15
D gene: TRBD2
clone size: NA
J gene: TRBJ2-1
CDR3 length: 20
CDR3 DNA: TGTGCCACCAGCAGAGTTGGACAGGGGTCGACTAGCGGGAGATACAATGAGCAGTTCTTC
CDR3 protein: CATSRVGQGSTSGRYNEQFF

V gene: TRBV29-1
D gene: TRBD1
clone size: many
J gene: TRBJ1-2
CDR3 length: 12
CDR3 DNA: TGCAGCGGCGAACGACAGGGTCTGAGCTACACCTTC
CDR3 protein: CSGERQGLSYTF

V gene: TRBV20-1
D gene: TRBD2
clone size: many
J gene: TRBJ2-3
CDR3 length: 16
CDR3 DNA: TGCAGTGCTAGAGATCTGCGGGCTAGCGGGACAGATACGCAGTATTTT
CDR3 protein: CSARDLRASGTDTQYF

V gene: TRBV7-8
D gene: TRBD1
clone size: few
J gene: TRBJ1-4
CDR3 length: 16
CDR3 DNA: TGTGCCAGCAGCTTAGCGCAAGGGGGCGCTTATGAAAAACTGTTTTTT
CDR3 protein: CASSLAQGGAYEKLFF

V gene: TRBV5-1
D gene: NA
clone size: many
J gene: TRBJ1-1
CDR3 length: 14
CDR3 DNA: TGCGCCAGCAGCTTTTATACATCTGACACTGAAGCTTTCTTT
CDR3 protein: CASSFYTSDTEAFF

V gene: TRBV6-1
D gene: TRBD2
clone size: many
J gene: TRBJ2-1
CDR3 length: 17
CDR3 DNA: TGTGCCAGCAGTTTCCCTCCAGCGGGAGGCTGCTACAATGAGCAGTTCTTC
CDR3 protein: CASSFPPAGGCYNEQFF

V gene: TRBV11-3
D gene: TRBD2
clone size: NA
J gene: TRBJ2-3
CDR3 length: 16
CDR3 DNA: TGTGCCAGCAGCTTAGGCGGGGGGGTTAGCACAGATACGCAGTATTTT
CDR3 protein: CASSLGGGVSTDTQYF

V gene: TRBV19
D gene: NA
clone size: few
J gene: TRBJ2-3
CDR3 length: 13
CDR3 DNA: TGTGCCAGTAGTACGCCGACAACAGATACGCAGTATTTT
CDR3 protein: CASSTPTTDTQYF

V gene: TRBV6-5
D gene: NA
clone size: NA
J gene: TRBJ2-2
CDR3 length: 15
CDR3 DNA: TGTGCCAGCAGTTACGGGGCAGGAGCCACCGGGGAGCTGTTTTTT
CDR3 protein: CASSYGAGATGELFF

V gene: TRBV6-1
D gene: NA
clone size: few
J gene: TRBJ2-5
CDR3 length: 13
CDR3 DNA: TGTGTCAGCAGTGTGGGATCGCGGGAGACCCAGTACTTC
CDR3 protein: CVSSVGSRETQYF

V gene: TRBV27
D gene: NA
clone size: few
J gene: TRBJ2-3
CDR3 length: 16
CDR3 DNA: TGTGCCAGCAGTTTATCCGGGGGGCTATTGACAGATACGCAGTATTTT
CDR3 protein: CASSLSGGLLTDTQYF

V gene: TRBV5-1
D gene: NA
clone size: many
J gene: TRBJ2-3
CDR3 length: 15
CDR3 DNA: TGCGCCAGCAGCTTCCAGGGGGCGGGGGGAGATACGCAGTATTTT
CDR3 protein: CASSFQGAGGDTQYF

V gene: TRBV11-2
D gene: TRBD2
clone size: NA
J gene: TRBJ2-7
CDR3 length: 16
CDR3 DNA: TGTGCCAGCAGCTTAGATAGGGCTAGCGGGCTCTACGAGCAGTACTTC
CDR3 protein: CASSLDRASGLYEQYF

V gene: TRBV29-1
D gene: NA
clone size: many
J gene: TRBJ2-7
CDR3 length: 11
CDR3 DNA: TGCAGCGCAACAGGGACCTCCGAGCAGTACTTC
CDR3 protein: CSATGTSEQYF

V gene: TRBV6-1
D gene: NA
clone size: few
J gene: TRBJ1-2
CDR3 length: 14
CDR3 DNA: TGTGCCAGCAGTGAAGGACAGTCCTACTATGGCTACACCTTC
CDR3 protein: CASSEGQSYYGYTF

V gene: TRBV20-1
D gene: TRBD1
clone size: many
J gene: TRBJ1-2
CDR3 length: 16
CDR3 DNA: TGCAGTGCTAGAGAAAGGACCAGGGGGGCTGGCTATGGCTACACCTTC
CDR3 protein: CSARERTRGAGYGYTF

V gene: TRBV5-1
D gene: NA
clone size: few
J gene: TRBJ1-1
CDR3 length: 14
CDR3 DNA: TGCGCCAGCAGCTTGTATGGGGTAAACACTGAAGCTTTCTTT
CDR3 protein: CASSLYGVNTEAFF